These T cell receptor beta chains were read from a single sample in a study of beta chain features in type 1 diabetes. Clones were sequenced by immunoSEQ multiplex PCR, and TCRdb holds only the in-frame ones, with some missing. The sample consists of fewer than 500,000 clones, 11% to 15% of them appearing once. Sequenced: naive CD4+ T cells from blood. The receptor set was obtained from a man under 40 in good health. Both conserved end residues are part of each CDR3. A D gene is named only where the DNA matches it firmly. Rows may omit the clone size; those that give it use once, few, many or a size class.

D: TRBD2; size: few; J: TRBJ2-1; length: 15; V: TRBV5-1; CDR3: CASSLDSGSKNEQFF; DNA: TGCGCCAGCAGCTTGGACAGCGGGAGTAAAAATGAGCAGTTCTTC
D: .; size: few; J: TRBJ2-6; length: 14; V: TRBV7-3; CDR3: CASSPSSGANVLTF; DNA: TGTGCCAGCAGCCCCTCTTCTGGGGCCAACGTCCTGACTTTC
D: TRBD1; size: few; J: TRBJ2-1; length: 11; V: TRBV7-9; CDR3: CASRVGQAQFF; DNA: TGTGCCAGCAGGGTGGGACAGGCCCAGTTCTTC
D: .; size: few; J: TRBJ2-1; length: 16; V: TRBV7-2; CDR3: CASSLAALVRGNEQFF; DNA: TGTGCCAGCAGCTTAGCAGCGCTCGTACGGGGCAATGAGCAGTTCTTC
D: TRBD2; size: few; J: TRBJ2-7; length: 15; V: TRBV10-3; CDR3: CAISDPAGTSWVQYF; DNA: TGTGCCATCAGTGATCCAGCGGGGACCTCCTGGGTGCAGTACTTC
D: .; size: few; J: TRBJ2-6; length: 17; V: TRBV7-6; CDR3: CASSLANGNSGANVLTF; DNA: TGTGCCAGCAGCTTAGCCAACGGCAACTCTGGGGCCAACGTCCTGACTTTC
D: TRBD1; size: .; J: TRBJ2-7; length: 14; V: TRBV7-6; CDR3: CASSIGQGTYEQYF; DNA: TGTGCCAGCAGCATCGGACAGGGGACGTACGAGCAGTACTTC
D: .; size: .; J: TRBJ2-3; length: 15; V: TRBV15; CDR3: CATSREGRETDTQYF; DNA: TGTGCCACCAGCAGAGAAGGGAGAGAGACAGATACGCAGTATTTT
D: .; size: few; J: TRBJ2-1; length: 15; V: TRBV4-2; CDR3: CASSQEGRSTNEQFF; DNA: TGTGCCAGCAGCCAAGAAGGAAGAAGTACGAATGAGCAGTTCTTC
D: .; size: .; J: TRBJ2-5; length: 14; V: TRBV7-2; CDR3: CASSLAGMTETQYF; DNA: TGTGCCAGCAGCTTAGCGGGGATGACGGAGACCCAGTACTTC
D: TRBD2; size: few; J: TRBJ2-5; length: 16; V: TRBV4-1; CDR3: CASSQAVTSVTGTQYF; DNA: TGCGCCAGCAGCCAAGCGGTGACTAGCGTCACGGGGACCCAGTACTTC
D: TRBD1; size: .; J: TRBJ1-1; length: 14; V: TRBV9; CDR3: CASSVTGANTEAFF; DNA: TGTGCCAGCAGCGTAACAGGGGCTAACACTGAAGCTTTCTTT
D: .; size: few; J: TRBJ1-2; length: 13; V: TRBV7-2; CDR3: CASSLGLVGGYTF; DNA: TGTGCCAGCAGCTTAGGTCTCGTTGGTGGCTACACCTTC
D: .; size: many; J: TRBJ2-7; length: 11; V: TRBV18; CDR3: CASSPQYEQYF; DNA: TGTGCCAGCTCACCTCAGTACGAGCAGTACTTC
D: .; size: few; J: TRBJ1-3; length: 15; V: TRBV7-9; CDR3: CASSLGRAEGNTIYF; DNA: TGTGCCAGCAGCTTGGGTAGAGCCGAGGGAAACACCATATATTTT
D: .; size: few; J: TRBJ1-5; length: 12; V: TRBV7-9; CDR3: CASSLVSQPQHF; DNA: TGTGCCAGCAGCCTAGTGAGTCAGCCCCAGCATTTT
D: TRBD2; size: few; J: TRBJ2-1; length: 13; V: TRBV30; CDR3: CAWTRLAGGEQFF; DNA: TGTGCCTGGACCCGACTAGCGGGAGGTGAGCAGTTCTTC
D: .; size: few; J: TRBJ1-2; length: 13; V: TRBV2; CDR3: CASSGRGDYGYTF; DNA: TGTGCCAGCAGTGGTAGGGGCGACTATGGCTACACCTTC
D: .; size: .; J: TRBJ2-1; length: 13; V: TRBV11-2; CDR3: CASSLERVPNVFF; DNA: TGTGCCAGCAGCTTAGAGCGGGTGCCCAATGTGTTCTTC
D: TRBD1; size: few; J: TRBJ2-7; length: 14; V: TRBV18; CDR3: CASSPGTGGYEQYF; DNA: TGTGCCAGCTCACCAGGCACAGGGGGCTACGAGCAGTACTTC
D: .; size: .; J: TRBJ2-5; length: 15; V: TRBV30; CDR3: CAWSVPALGGETQYF; DNA: TGTGCCTGGAGTGTACCTGCCCTGGGAGGAGAGACCCAGTACTTC
D: .; size: few; J: TRBJ2-7; length: 11; V: TRBV20-1; CDR3: CSARADYEQYF; DNA: TGCAGTGCTAGGGCAGACTACGAGCAGTACTTC
D: .; size: .; J: TRBJ2-5; length: 14; V: TRBV29-1; CDR3: CSVEVLGRQETQYF; DNA: TGCAGCGTTGAAGTTTTAGGGCGTCAAGAGACCCAGTACTTC
D: .; size: .; J: TRBJ1-2; length: 13; V: TRBV2; CDR3: CAGTTEANYGYTF; DNA: TGTGCCGGGACAACGGAAGCTAACTATGGCTACACCTTC
D: TRBD2; size: .; J: TRBJ2-5; length: 13; V: TRBV27; CDR3: CASSLTSGETQYF; DNA: TGTGCCAGCAGTTTGACTAGCGGCGAGACCCAGTACTTC
D: .; size: few; J: TRBJ2-7; length: 13; V: TRBV6-5; CDR3: CASSYQFSYEQYF; DNA: TGTGCCAGCAGTTACCAGTTCTCCTACGAGCAGTACTTC
D: .; size: few; J: TRBJ1-2; length: 11; V: TRBV19; CDR3: CATFDLEGYTF; DNA: TGTGCCACCTTCGACCTGGAGGGCTACACCTTC
D: .; size: few; J: TRBJ1-1; length: 14; V: TRBV7-2; CDR3: CASSLGTVNTEAFF; DNA: TGTGCCAGCAGCTTAGGAACAGTGAACACTGAAGCTTTCTTT
D: .; size: few; J: TRBJ2-5; length: 12; V: TRBV6-5; CDR3: CASRQGRETQYF; DNA: TGTGCCAGCAGACAGGGTCGGGAGACCCAGTACTTC
D: TRBD1; size: few; J: TRBJ2-5; length: 15; V: TRBV7-2; CDR3: CASSPSRGPQETQYF; DNA: TGTGCCAGCAGCCCCAGTAGGGGGCCGCAAGAGACCCAGTACTTC